A single sample is the source of the 20 T cell receptor beta chains below, sequenced in a study of blood T cell repertoires in COVID-19. The repertoire was sequenced with immunoSEQ multiplex PCR; TCRdb's copy has only in-frame clones and lacks some. The sample has a few hundred thousand clones, roughly 91% seen once. The material sequenced was peripheral blood. The origin of the receptors is a man aged 25-45 years with acute or convalescent COVID-19.

This rearrangement joins TRBV9 to TRBJ2-2; D might be TRBD2 (6 bases). V was cut by 3 bases and J by 7 bases, with 16 bases left in between. Germline V lookup: CDR1 SGDLS, CDR2 YYNGEE. The CDR3 runs 15 residues. The DNA of the CDR3 is TGTGCCAGCAGCGGCGGGACCGACCTTTTCGGGGAGCTGTTTTTT. It translates to CASSGGTDLFGELFF.

Ten or more counts support this clone. One junction end disagrees with the germline gene, perhaps due to a read error. The rearrangement links TRBV4-1 to TRBJ1-2, with a tentative D call TRBD1 (6 bases). Germline V CDR1 and CDR2: MGHRA, YSYEKL. The CDR3 consists of 15 residues. The CDR3 DNA sequence: TGCGCCAGCAGCCAAGATGGACAGCCTAATTATGGCTACACCTTC. This codes for CASSQDGQPNYGYTF.

The genes are TRBV7-9 and TRBJ1-2; 8 nucleotides line up with TRBD1. The V gene's germline CDR1 is SEHNR and CDR2 FQNEAQ (reference sequence). CDR3 length equals 13 residues. The trim removed 4 bases at V and 4 bases at J, leaving 2 bases unmatched. The CDR3 nucleotides are TGTGCCAGCAGCTCGGGACAGGTCTATGGCTACACCTTC. It yields the protein CASSSGQVYGYTF.

This chain connects TRBV2 to TRBJ1-6; 9 bases map to TRBD1. The CDR3 runs 14 residues. Germline V gene sequence: CDR1 SNHLY, CDR2 FYNNEI. V shed 5 bases, J shed 10 bases, and the junction held 6 bases outside the gene matches. Here the CDR3 reads CASSPNRGRSPLHF. The DNA of the CDR3 is TGTGCCAGCAGTCCCAACAGGGGGCGATCACCCCTCCACTTT.

This clone was seen once. The same CDR3 is also encoded by other DNA sequences in this sample. This chain joins TRBV15 and TRBJ1-1; possible D gene TRBD1, 6 bases. This CDR3 is built from 15 residues. Trimming stripped 3 bases from V and 1 base from J, with 12 bases between. The germline V gene encodes CDR1 LNHNV and CDR2 YYDKDF (reference sequence). The CDR3 region is CATSRGGQGNTEAFF. CDR3 sequence (DNA): TGTGCCACCAGCAGGGGGGGGCAGGGGAACACTGAAGCTTTCTTT.

The CDR3: CASSPLTGHEQYF. CDR3 sequence (DNA): TGTGCCAGCAGTCCTCTGACAGGGCACGAGCAGTACTTC. V gene TRBV12-3 or TRBV12-4 combines with J gene TRBJ2-7; TRBD1 aligns across 7 bases. J gave up 5 bases and V 5 bases, and 6 bases lay outside the gene matches. The CDR3 contains 13 residues.

The chain joins TRBV20-1 to TRBJ2-5; the match to TRBD1 covers 7 bases. The CDR3 runs 16 residues. CDR1 is DFQATT, CDR2 SNEGSKA, per germline (reference sequence). Unmatched junction bases numbered 10, after V lost 3 bases and J lost 0 bases. The CDR3 coding sequence is TGCAGTGCTAGTCTACAGACAGGGTGGGACCAAGAGACCCAGTACTTC. It codes for CSASLQTGWDQETQYF.

This chain joins TRBV19 and TRBJ1-2; 7 bases match TRBD1. The V gene end was trimmed by 4 bases and the J gene end by 4 bases; junction bases not matched to a gene: 6. Germline V gene data show CDR1 as LNHDA and CDR2 as SQIVND (reference sequence). The CDR3 spans 14 residues. CDR3 in DNA: TGTGCCAGTAGTACCCAGACAGGGACCTATGGCTACACCTTC. The encoded protein is CASSTQTGTYGYTF.

The gene calls are TRBV7-9 and TRBJ2-6; 11 bases are shared with TRBD1. Germline-derived CDR1 and CDR2 are SEHNR and FQNEAQ (reference sequence). Losses at the gene ends were 2 bases for V and 3 bases for J; bases not matched to a gene: 6. The CDR3 covers 18 residues. CDR3 sequence reads: CASSLPGTGGSGANVLTF. Here the CDR3 DNA reads TGTGCCAGCAGCTTACCGGGGACAGGGGGTAGTGGGGCCAACGTCCTGACTTTC.

The chain joins TRBV28 to TRBJ2-1; no definite D call. V was cut by 1 base and J by 9 bases, with 13 bases left in between. The CDR3 contains 14 residues. The germline V gene encodes CDR1 MDHEN and CDR2 SYDVKM. The CDR3: CASSLSQVASEQFF. The CDR3, as DNA: TGTGCCAGCAGTTTATCTCAAGTGGCCAGTGAGCAGTTCTTC.

This chain uses TRBV15 with TRBJ2-5, with D perhaps matching TRBD2 (5 bases). V shed 0 bases and J shed 5 bases, with 16 bases lying between them. This CDR3 contains 16 residues. Germline lookup yields CDR1 LNHNV and CDR2 YYDKDF (reference sequence). The CDR3 region is CATSRDQSSSSETQYF. The CDR3, as DNA: TGTGCCACCAGCAGAGATCAATCTTCTAGCTCGGAGACCCAGTACTTC.

The chain combines TRBV5-4 with TRBJ2-5, with 7 nucleotides matching TRBD2. Germline V lookup: CDR1 SGHNT, CDR2 YYREEE (reference sequence). J gave up 4 bases and V 5 bases, and 17 bases lay outside the gene matches. CDR3 size: 17 residues. The CDR3 sequence is CASRVWASGPQGETQYF. The CDR3 coding sequence is TGTGCCAGCAGAGTATGGGCTAGCGGCCCTCAGGGAGAGACCCAGTACTTC.

This chain uses TRBV28 with TRBJ1-1; D is undetermined. Germline V gene lookup returns CDR1 MDHEN and CDR2 SYDVKM. CDR3 size: 15 residues. The ends were cut back, 7 bases at V and 5 bases at J, with 20 bases in the middle. This chain's CDR3 is CASTPKKGRSTEAFF. The CDR3 coding sequence is TGTGCCAGCACCCCCAAGAAAGGCAGGTCTACTGAAGCTTTCTTT.

The gene calls are TRBV15 and TRBJ1-3, with D perhaps matching TRBD1 (6 bases). There are 14 residues in the CDR3. The germline gives CDR1 LNHNV, CDR2 YYDKDF (reference sequence). Trimming pared 3 bases from V and 1 base from J, leaving 7 bases between. CDR3 in amino acids: CATSSRGSGNTIYF. CDR3 DNA sequence: TGTGCCACCAGCAGCAGGGGTTCTGGAAACACCATATATTTT.

The CDR3 loop reads CASSYGREETQYF. The CDR3 DNA follows: TGTGCCAGCAGTTACGGGAGGGAGGAGACCCAGTACTTC. This chain connects TRBV6-5 to TRBJ2-5, with 7 nucleotides matching TRBD2. Germline loops: CDR1 MNHEY, CDR2 SVGAGI. The ends lost 2 bases at V and 5 bases at J; junction bases unmatched: 2. The CDR3 runs to 13 residues.

The gene calls are TRBV6-5 and TRBJ1-2, with D unresolved. This CDR3 is built from 12 residues. CDR1 and CDR2 (germline): MNHEY, SVGAGI. The V end was cut by 5 bases, the J end by 5 bases, with 9 bases between. The CDR3 DNA sequence: TGTGCCAGCAGTCCTAGTATTTATGGCTACACCTTC. Protein sequence: CASSPSIYGYTF.

V is TRBV5-1 and J is TRBJ1-4; a possible D gene is TRBD1 (6 bases). The CDR3 covers 14 residues. CDR1 is SGHRS, CDR2 YFSETQ, per germline. With 4 bases removed from V and 4 bases from J, the gap between germline ends came to 11 bases. CDR3 sequence: CASSRLQGNEKLFF. The CDR3 DNA is TGCGCCAGCAGCCGATTACAGGGTAATGAAAAACTGTTTTTT. The variable domain in full, completed from reference TRBV5-1 and TRBJ1-4, reads KAGVTQTPRYLIKTRGQQVTLSCSPISGHRSVSWYQQTPGQGLQFLFEYFSETQRNKGNFPGRFSGRQFSNSRSEMNVSTLELGDSALYLCASSRLQGNEKLFFGSGTQLSVL.

This chain joins TRBV29-1 and TRBJ2-3; D is perhaps TRBD2 (5 bases). Germline-derived CDR1 and CDR2 are SQVTM and ANQGSEA. Trimming shortened V by 5 bases and J by 4 bases, and 10 bases separated the two germline ends. The CDR3 loop spans 12 amino acids. The CDR3 DNA reads as TGCAGCGTTCGTCGGGGTTCAGATACGCAGTATTTT. Translated, it gives CSVRRGSDTQYF.

The chain couples TRBV4-2 to TRBJ2-7; no definite D call. Trimming pared 1 base from V and 6 bases from J, leaving 4 bases between. Germline CDR1 and CDR2: LGHNA and YNFKEQ. The CDR3 runs 11 residues. The CDR3 nucleotides read TGTGCCAGCAGCCAAGGGCCCGAGCAGTACTTC. This gives the protein CASSQGPEQYF.

This chain links TRBV6-5 with TRBJ1-1; possible D gene TRBD1, 5 bases. The germline V gene encodes CDR1 MNHEY and CDR2 SVGAGI. The CDR3 length is 14 residues. Trimming took 7 bases from V and 3 from J, leaving 15 bases between them. CDR3 loop: CASISRAGDTEAFF. DNA of the CDR3: TGTGCCAGCATTTCTCGGGCGGGGGACACTGAAGCTTTCTTT.